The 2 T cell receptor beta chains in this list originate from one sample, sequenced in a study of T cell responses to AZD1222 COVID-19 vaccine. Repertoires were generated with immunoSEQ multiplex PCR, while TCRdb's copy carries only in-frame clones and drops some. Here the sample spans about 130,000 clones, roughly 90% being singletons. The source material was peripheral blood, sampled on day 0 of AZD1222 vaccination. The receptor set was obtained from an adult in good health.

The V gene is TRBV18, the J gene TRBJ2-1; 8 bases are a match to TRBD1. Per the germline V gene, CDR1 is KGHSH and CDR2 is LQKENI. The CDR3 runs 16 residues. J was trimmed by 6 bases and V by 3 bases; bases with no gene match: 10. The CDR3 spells CASSPPGQGHRNEQFF. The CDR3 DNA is TGTGCCAGCTCACCCCCTGGACAGGGCCACCGCAATGAGCAGTTCTTC.

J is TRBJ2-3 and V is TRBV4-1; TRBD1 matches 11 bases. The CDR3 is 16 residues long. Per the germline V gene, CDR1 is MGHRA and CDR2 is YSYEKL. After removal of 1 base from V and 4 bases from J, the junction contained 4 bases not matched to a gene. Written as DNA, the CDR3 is TGCGCCAGCAGCCAAGGGACAGGGGGCTCCTCAGATACGCAGTATTTT. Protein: CASSQGTGGSSDTQYF.